The T cell receptor (beta chain) under discussion was sequenced for a study of shared clonotypes between healthy human individuals. Study in general: Every donor yielded three CD4 naive, three CD4 memory, two CD8 naive and one CD8 memory plate.

Methods used by the authors: ImmunoSEQ yielded junction-only sequences lacking quality scores, so filtering differed. Generated by immunoSEQ multiplex PCR, the TCRdb table keeps only in-frame clones and is missing some. V, J and clone size derive from that table, while D and trimming were established from the DNA sequence. The table records about 2.2 million clones, approximately 94% of them present only once. Positively selected for CCR7, the CD45RO-negative cells used as naive CD8 cells excluded terminally differentiated effector memory CD45RA+ cells. Germline V CDR1 and CDR2: SGDLS, YYNGEE. The CDR3 extends over 15 amino acids. V was trimmed by 1 base and J by 5 bases, leaving 16 bases between them.

This receptor was identified in a man younger than 35 in good health. Some clones in this sample may be carry-over from other donors' samples. Sequencing input: naive CD8+ T cells from PBMCs. The chain is built from TRBV9 and TRBJ2-7; TRBD2 might be the D (5 bases). CDR3 bases: TGTGCCAGCAGCGTAATCGGCGGGCGTATGGACGAGCAGTACTTC. Translation gives CASSVIGGRMDEQYF.